These 22 T cell receptor beta chains came from one sample sequenced in a study of CD4+ T cells in melanoma. The protocol was immunoSEQ multiplex PCR, while the TCRdb copy is restricted to in-frame clones and leaves out a portion. The sample has 3,700 or so clones; under 65% are singletons. Input material: cells from a culture (not recorded whether cultured in vitro). The source of these receptors is a human donor with melanoma.

This clone was seen only once. V and J are TRBV6-1 and TRBJ1-5, with TRBD1 as a possible D gene (5 bases). V was trimmed by 5 bases and J by 6 bases, leaving 11 bases between them. Germline assignment: CDR1 MNHNS and CDR2 SASEGT. The CDR3 extends over 13 amino acids. The CDR3 is CASSFGGSQPQHF. In DNA form, the CDR3 reads TGTGCCAGCAGTTTCGGGGGGAGTCAGCCCCAGCATTTT.

The chain joins TRBV4-3 to TRBJ1-2; TRBD1 might be the D (6 bases). The germline CDR1 and CDR2 sequences are LGHNA and YSLEER. This CDR3 spans 15 amino acids. Trimming shortened V by 2 bases and J by 4 bases, and 14 bases separated the two germline ends. The CDR3 DNA reads TGCGCCAGCAGCCAAACCCCTACAGGGTTCTATGGCTACACCTTC. Translated: CASSQTPTGFYGYTF.

The rearrangement uses TRBV9 and TRBJ2-7; 9 bases map to TRBD2. V shed 2 bases and J 6 bases; nucleotides not matched to a gene: 6. The CDR3 sequence is 14 residues long. Germline V gene lookup returns CDR1 SGDLS and CDR2 YYNGEE. CDR3 loop: CASSVYTAGGEQYF. CDR3 sequence (DNA): TGTGCCAGCAGCGTCTATACAGCGGGGGGCGAGCAGTACTTC.

The V call is TRBV11-3, the J call TRBJ2-3; maybe TRBD1 (6 bases). Trimming cost V 5 bases and J 4 bases, with 13 bases left between them. From germline, CDR1 is SGHNT and CDR2 YENEEA. The CDR3 runs to 14 residues. The CDR3 bases are TGTGCCAGCAGCGGAAGGACAGAGCCAGATACGCAGTATTTT. Protein product: CASSGRTEPDTQYF.

The chain couples TRBV10-1 to TRBJ1-2; no reliable D call. Trimming stripped 3 bases from V and 2 bases from J, with 7 bases between. Germline values: CDR1 WNHNN, CDR2 SYGVQD (reference sequence). This CDR3 is built from 13 residues. The CDR3 DNA reads TGCGCCAGCAGTGACAGTCCCAACTATGGCTACACCTTC. It yields the protein CASSDSPNYGYTF.

The chain employs TRBV30 and TRBJ2-1, with D perhaps matching TRBD1 (6 bases). Per the germline V gene, CDR1 is GTSNPN and CDR2 is SVGIG (reference sequence). The CDR3 sequence is 12 residues long. Trimming removed 7 bases at V and 5 bases at J, with 12 bases between. CDR3 in amino acids: CAFLDSNNEQFF. The CDR3 DNA follows: TGTGCCTTCCTGGACAGTAACAATGAGCAGTTCTTC. The full variable domain, rest sourced from reference TRBV30 and TRBJ2-1, is SQTIHQWPATLVQPVGSPLSLECTVEGTSNPNLYWYRQAAGRGLQLLFYSVGIGQISSEVPQNLSASRPQDRQFILSSKKLLLSDSGFYLCAFLDSNNEQFFGPGTRLTVL.

The chain recombines TRBV29-1 with TRBJ2-1; 7 bases match TRBD1. Trimming removed 0 bases from V and 1 base from J; junction bases left unmatched: 6. Germline V gene sequence: CDR1 SQVTM, CDR2 ANQGSEA. The CDR3 has 16 amino acids. CDR3 amino acids: CSVEDPDRTSYNEQFF. The CDR3 DNA reads TGCAGCGTTGAAGATCCGGACAGGACGTCCTACAATGAGCAGTTCTTC.

V usage is TRBV18 and J usage is TRBJ2-7; the D is unclear. Germline-derived CDR1 and CDR2 are KGHSH and LQKENI. V dropped 2 bases and J dropped 4 bases, with 12 bases sitting between them. This CDR3 is built from 14 residues. The chain's CDR3 is CASSPSAFPYEQYF. Written as DNA, the CDR3 is TGTGCCAGCTCACCATCCGCGTTCCCGTACGAGCAGTACTTC.

The gene calls are TRBV6-5 and TRBJ1-5; no clear D. CDR3 length: 14 amino acids. With 4 bases removed from V and 6 bases from J, the gap between germline ends came to 13 bases. Per germline, CDR1 MNHEY and CDR2 SVGAGI. The CDR3 is CASSLSPVSQPQHF. Written as DNA, the CDR3 is TGTGCCAGCAGTTTATCCCCCGTCAGTCAGCCCCAGCATTTT.

The chain recombines TRBV5-1 with TRBJ1-1; maybe TRBD1 (5 bases). Trimming removed 3 bases at V and 0 bases at J, with 6 bases between. Germline assignment: CDR1 SGHRS and CDR2 YFSETQ. CDR3 length: 13 amino acids. CDR3 sequence (DNA): TGCGCCAGCAGCTGGGACGTGAACACTGAAGCTTTCTTT. It encodes CASSWDVNTEAFF.

This clone was seen more than once but under ten times. The V and J genes are TRBV6-5 and TRBJ2-1; TRBD2 aligns across 14 bases. Trimming cost V 6 bases and J 8 bases; bases outside gene matches: 6. This CDR3 region has 15 residues. Germline CDR1 MNHEY, CDR2 SVGAGI. CDR3 region: CASSPTSGGAYEQFF. CDR3 coding DNA: TGTGCCAGCAGCCCGACTAGCGGGGGGGCTTATGAGCAGTTCTTC.

The chain links TRBV28 to TRBJ2-7, with D unresolved. Trimming stripped 7 bases from V and 0 bases from J, with 13 bases between. The germline V gene encodes CDR1 MDHEN and CDR2 SYDVKM. CDR3 length equals 14 residues. The DNA for the CDR3 is TGTGCCAGCAATCCCCCGACCAACTCCTACGAGCAGTACTTC. It specifies CASNPPTNSYEQYF.

The chain links TRBV9 to TRBJ1-1; D uncertain. The V end was cut by 0 bases, the J end by 8 bases, with 11 bases between. The CDR3 runs 13 residues. Germline V gene lookup returns CDR1 SGDLS and CDR2 YYNGEE. Here the CDR3 reads CASSVEWEGEAFF. The DNA for the CDR3 is TGTGCCAGCAGCGTAGAGTGGGAAGGGGAAGCTTTCTTT.

This clone showed up just a few times. This chain uses TRBV7-9 with TRBJ2-3; D not certain. Trimming took 4 bases from V and 0 from J, leaving 11 bases between them. The length of the CDR3 is 15 residues. CDR1 is SEHNR, CDR2 FQNEAQ, per germline (reference sequence). The CDR3 nucleotides read TGTGCCAGCAGCTACTCCCGGTATAGCACAGATACGCAGTATTTT. Translated: CASSYSRYSTDTQYF.

The chain uses TRBV11-2 and TRBJ2-7; D call uncertain. Trimming took 1 base from V and 0 from J, leaving 10 bases between them. The CDR3 covers 15 residues. Germline V lookup: CDR1 SGHAT, CDR2 FQNNGV. The DNA of the CDR3 is TGTGCCAGCAGCTTAGCATGGGGTCCCTCCTACGAGCAGTACTTC. Its translation: CASSLAWGPSYEQYF.

The V gene is TRBV10-3, the J gene TRBJ2-3; 9 nucleotides match TRBD1. The CDR3 is 16 residues long. Germline CDR1 and CDR2: ENHRY and SYGVKD. Trimming cost V 6 bases and J 7 bases; bases outside gene matches: 14. CDR3 in DNA: TGTGCCATCAGGCCTTTTCCGGGACAGGGAGGGAATACGCAGTATTTT. This sequence encodes CAIRPFPGQGGNTQYF.

The chain uses TRBV2 and TRBJ2-4; D might be TRBD1 (5 bases). The V and J ends lost 6 bases and 0 bases respectively, with 15 bases between them. This CDR3 is 16 amino acids long. Germline assignment: CDR1 SNHLY and CDR2 FYNNEI. The CDR3 sequence is CASRGRPPLAKNIQYF. The CDR3 bases are TGTGCCAGCAGGGGGCGGCCCCCTCTAGCCAAAAACATTCAGTACTTC.

This clone was seen a handful of times. The DNA for the CDR3 is TGTGCCAGCAGCCCCGGGCACCGAGTAGGGGAGACCCAGTACTTC. It translates to CASSPGHRVGETQYF. The rearrangement links TRBV7-6 to TRBJ2-5, with D unresolved. Trimming pared 5 bases from V and 5 bases from J, leaving 18 bases between. The germline gives CDR1 SGHVS, CDR2 FNYEAQ. The CDR3 has 15 residues. Full variable domain (rest looked up from reference TRBV7-6 and TRBJ2-5): GAGVSQSPRYKVTKRGQDVALRCDPISGHVSLYWYRQALGQGPEFLTYFNYEAQQDKSGLPNDRFSAERPEGSISTLTIQRTEQRDSAMYRCASSPGHRVGETQYFGPGTRLLVL.

The chain carries TRBV13 and TRBJ2-3; the match to TRBD1 covers 12 bases. Germline lookup yields CDR1 PRHDT and CDR2 FYEKMQ (reference sequence). The length of the CDR3 is 16 residues. With V trimmed by 2 bases and J by 4 bases, 4 bases remained unmatched. CDR3 in amino acids: CASSLWDRGLSDTQYF. The DNA for the CDR3 is TGTGCCAGCAGCTTATGGGACAGGGGGCTTTCAGATACGCAGTATTTT. The complete variable domain, with remaining parts taken from reference TRBV13 and TRBJ2-3, reads AAGVIQSPRHLIKEKRETATLKCYPIPRHDTVYWYQQGPGQDPQFLISFYEKMQSDKGSIPDRFSAQQFSDYHSELNMSSLELGDSALYFCASSLWDRGLSDTQYFGPGTRLTVL.

V usage is TRBV5-8 and J usage is TRBJ2-3; 10 bases align to TRBD2. After removal of 4 bases from V and 2 bases from J, the junction contained 10 bases not matched to a gene. The CDR3 totals 17 residues. The germline V gene has CDR1 SGHTS and CDR2 YDEGEE. The CDR3 nucleotides read TGTGCCAGCAGCCAGGCTGGGACTAGCGTATTCACAGATACGCAGTATTTT. Its translation is CASSQAGTSVFTDTQYF.

The chain carries TRBV30 and TRBJ2-7; D possibly uses TRBD1 or TRBD2 (5 bases each). The CDR3 runs 15 residues. Germline values: CDR1 GTSNPN, CDR2 SVGIG (reference sequence). The ends were cut back, 1 base at V and 4 bases at J, with 17 bases in the middle. CDR3 in amino acids: CAWSGSGRGIYEQYF. The CDR3 DNA is TGTGCCTGGAGTGGATCGGGACGGGGTATTTACGAGCAGTACTTC.

This chain uses TRBV5-6 with TRBJ1-3; D gene ambiguous. Trimming took off 0 bases at V and 6 bases at J, with 4 bases between the two ends. The CDR3 sequence is 12 residues long. Germline V gene sequence: CDR1 SGHDT, CDR2 YYEEEE. CDR3 sequence (DNA): TGTGCCAGCAGCTTGGGGCCAAACACCATATATTTT. Its protein is CASSLGPNTIYF.